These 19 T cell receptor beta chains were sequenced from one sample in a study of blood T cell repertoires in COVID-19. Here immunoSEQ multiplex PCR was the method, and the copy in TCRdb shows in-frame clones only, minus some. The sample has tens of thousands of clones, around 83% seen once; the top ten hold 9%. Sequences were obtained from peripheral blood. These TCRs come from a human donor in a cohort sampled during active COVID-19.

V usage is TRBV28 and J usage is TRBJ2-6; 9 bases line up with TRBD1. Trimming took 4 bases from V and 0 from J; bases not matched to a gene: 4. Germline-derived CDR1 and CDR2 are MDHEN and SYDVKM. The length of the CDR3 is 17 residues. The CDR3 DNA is TGTGCCAGCAGTTCACCGACAGGGGGCTCTGGGGCCAACGTCCTGACTTTC. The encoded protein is CASSSPTGGSGANVLTF. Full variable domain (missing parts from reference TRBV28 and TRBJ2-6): DVKVTQSSRYLVKRTGEKVFLECVQDMDHENMFWYRQDPGLGLRLIYFSYDVKMKEKGDIPEGYSVSREKKERFSLILESASTNQTSMYLCASSSPTGGSGANVLTFGAGSRLTVL.

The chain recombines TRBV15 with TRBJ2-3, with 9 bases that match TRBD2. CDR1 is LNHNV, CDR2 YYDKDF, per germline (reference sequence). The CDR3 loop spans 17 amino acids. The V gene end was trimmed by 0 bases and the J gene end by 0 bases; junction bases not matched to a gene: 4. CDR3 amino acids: CATSRDLLAGSTDTQYF. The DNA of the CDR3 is TGTGCCACCAGCAGAGATCTGCTAGCGGGGAGCACAGATACGCAGTATTTT. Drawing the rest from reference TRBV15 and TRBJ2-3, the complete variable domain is DAMVIQNPRYQVTQFGKPVTLSCSQTLNHNVMYWYQQKSSQAPKLLFHYYDKDFNNEADTPDNFQSRRPNTSFCFLDIRSPGLGDTAMYLCATSRDLLAGSTDTQYFGPGTRLTVL.

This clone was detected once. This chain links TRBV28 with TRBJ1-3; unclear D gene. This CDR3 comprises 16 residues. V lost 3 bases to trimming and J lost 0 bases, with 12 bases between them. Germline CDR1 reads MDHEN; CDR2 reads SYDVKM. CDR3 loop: CASSFRGRISGNTIYF. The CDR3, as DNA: TGTGCCAGCAGTTTTCGCGGTCGGATCTCTGGAAACACCATATATTTT.

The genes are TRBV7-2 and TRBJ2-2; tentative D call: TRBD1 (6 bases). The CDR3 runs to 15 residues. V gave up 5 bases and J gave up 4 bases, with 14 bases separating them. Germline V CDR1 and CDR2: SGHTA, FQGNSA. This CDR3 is CASSNLRGSTGELFF. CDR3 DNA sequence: TGTGCCAGCAGCAATCTCAGGGGAAGCACCGGGGAGCTGTTTTTT.

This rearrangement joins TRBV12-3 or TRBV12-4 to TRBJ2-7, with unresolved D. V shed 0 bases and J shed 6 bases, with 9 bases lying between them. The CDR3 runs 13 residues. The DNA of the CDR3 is TGTGCCAGCAGTTTAGCGCGGCCCGGCGAGCAGTACTTC. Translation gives CASSLARPGEQYF.

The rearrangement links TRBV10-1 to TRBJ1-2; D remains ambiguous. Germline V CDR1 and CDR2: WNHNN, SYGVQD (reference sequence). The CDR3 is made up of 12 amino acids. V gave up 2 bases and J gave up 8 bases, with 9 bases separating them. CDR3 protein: CASSETVEGYTF. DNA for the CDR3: TGCGCCAGCAGTGAGACCGTGGAGGGCTACACCTTC.

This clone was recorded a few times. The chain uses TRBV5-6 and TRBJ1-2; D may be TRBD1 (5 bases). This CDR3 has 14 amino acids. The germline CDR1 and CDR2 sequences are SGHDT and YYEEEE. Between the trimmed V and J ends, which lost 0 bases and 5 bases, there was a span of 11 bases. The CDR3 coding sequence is TGTGCCAGCAGCTTGGGGGGCCTATGGTATGGCTACACCTTC. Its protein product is CASSLGGLWYGYTF.

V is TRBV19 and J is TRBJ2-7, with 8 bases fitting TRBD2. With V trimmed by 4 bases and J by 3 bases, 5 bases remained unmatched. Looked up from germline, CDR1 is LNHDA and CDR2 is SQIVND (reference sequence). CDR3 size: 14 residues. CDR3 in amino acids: CASSTGGGNYEQYF. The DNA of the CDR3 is TGTGCCAGTAGTACGGGAGGGGGTAACTACGAGCAGTACTTC.

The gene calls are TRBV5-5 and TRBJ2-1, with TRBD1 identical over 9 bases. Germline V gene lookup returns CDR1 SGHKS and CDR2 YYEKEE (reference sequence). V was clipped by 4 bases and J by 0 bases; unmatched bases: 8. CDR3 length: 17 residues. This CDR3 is CASSQTGTGSSYNEQFF. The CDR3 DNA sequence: TGTGCCAGCAGCCAAACAGGGACAGGGAGCTCCTACAATGAGCAGTTCTTC.

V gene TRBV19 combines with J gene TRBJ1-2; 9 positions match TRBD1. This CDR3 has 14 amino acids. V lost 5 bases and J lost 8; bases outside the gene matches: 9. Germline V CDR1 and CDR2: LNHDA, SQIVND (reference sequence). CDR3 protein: CASSGRTGVDGYTF. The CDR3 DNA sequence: TGTGCCAGTAGTGGAAGGACAGGGGTGGACGGCTACACCTTC.

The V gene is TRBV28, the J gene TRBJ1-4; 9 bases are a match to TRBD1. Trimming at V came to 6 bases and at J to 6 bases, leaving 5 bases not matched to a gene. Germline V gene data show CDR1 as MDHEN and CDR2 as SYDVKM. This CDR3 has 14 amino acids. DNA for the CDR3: TGTGCCAGCAGCCAACAGGGGGCGGATGAAAAACTGTTTTTT. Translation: CASSQQGADEKLFF.

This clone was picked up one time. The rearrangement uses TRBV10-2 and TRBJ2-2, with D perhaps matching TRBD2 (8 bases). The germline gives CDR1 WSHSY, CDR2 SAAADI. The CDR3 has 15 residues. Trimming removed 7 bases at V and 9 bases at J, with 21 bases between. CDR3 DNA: TGCGCCAGCAAAGGGGGCGGGGGGCCAGTCCGGGAGCTGTTTTTT. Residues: CASKGGGGPVRELFF.

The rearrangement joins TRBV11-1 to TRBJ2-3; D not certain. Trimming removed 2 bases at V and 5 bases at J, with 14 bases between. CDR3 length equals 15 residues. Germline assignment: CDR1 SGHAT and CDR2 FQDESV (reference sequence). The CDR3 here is CASSLSQTELDTQYF. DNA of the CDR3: TGTGCCAGCAGCTTATCCCAAACAGAACTAGATACGCAGTATTTT.

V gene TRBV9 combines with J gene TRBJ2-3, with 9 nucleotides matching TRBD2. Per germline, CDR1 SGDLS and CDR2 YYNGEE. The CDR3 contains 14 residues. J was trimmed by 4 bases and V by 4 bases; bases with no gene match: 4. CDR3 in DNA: TGTGCCAGCAGCCTTCGGACTAGCGCAGATACGCAGTATTTT. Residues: CASSLRTSADTQYF.

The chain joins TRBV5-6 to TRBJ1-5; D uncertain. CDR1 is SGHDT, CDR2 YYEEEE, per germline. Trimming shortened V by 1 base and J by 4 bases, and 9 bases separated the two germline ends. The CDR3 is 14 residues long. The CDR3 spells CASSLKSFNQPQHF. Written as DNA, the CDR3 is TGTGCCAGCAGCTTGAAGAGTTTTAATCAGCCCCAGCATTTT.

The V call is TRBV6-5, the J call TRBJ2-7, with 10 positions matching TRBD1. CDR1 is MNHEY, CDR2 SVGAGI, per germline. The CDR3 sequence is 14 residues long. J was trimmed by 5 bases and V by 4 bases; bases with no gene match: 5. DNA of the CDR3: TGTGCCAGCAGTTCTCCCGGGACAGGGGACGAGCAGTACTTC. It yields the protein CASSSPGTGDEQYF.

The CDR3 sequence: CASSAELGEQYF. The CDR3, as DNA: TGTGCCAGCAGCGCAGAACTAGGAGAGCAGTACTTC. The chain is built from TRBV9 and TRBJ2-7; tentative D call: TRBD2 (5 bases). Trimming took 3 bases from V and 7 from J, leaving 11 bases between them. Germline V gene data show CDR1 as SGDLS and CDR2 as YYNGEE. The CDR3 contains 12 residues. The full variable domain, in which reference TRBV9 and TRBJ2-7 provide the parts outside the CDR3, is DSGVTQTPKHLITATGQRVTLRCSPRSGDLSVYWYQQSLDQGLQFLIQYYNGEERAKGNILERFSAQQFPDLHSELNLSSLELGDSALYFCASSAELGEQYFGPGTRLTVT.

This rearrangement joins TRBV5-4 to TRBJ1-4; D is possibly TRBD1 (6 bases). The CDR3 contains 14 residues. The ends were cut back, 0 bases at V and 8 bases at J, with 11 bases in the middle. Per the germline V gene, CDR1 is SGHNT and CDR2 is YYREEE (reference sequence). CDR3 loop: CASSLEAGDEKLFF. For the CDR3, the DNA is TGTGCCAGCAGCTTGGAAGCAGGGGACGAAAAACTGTTTTTT.

The CDR3 sequence: CASSSDRASLYEQYF. In DNA, the CDR3 is TGTGCCAGCAGCTCCGACAGGGCGTCCCTCTACGAGCAGTACTTC. The chain employs TRBV7-9 and TRBJ2-7, with 7 bases aligning to TRBD1. Per the germline V gene, CDR1 is SEHNR and CDR2 is FQNEAQ (reference sequence). CDR3 size: 15 residues. The ends lost 4 bases at V and 3 bases at J; junction bases unmatched: 9.